This T cell receptor beta chain was sequenced during a study of cytomegalovirus exposure and HLA in healthy donors (dated by TCRdb to 2017 to 2019). Describing the broader study: According to an earlier analysis of 550 to 700 of the donors, about 180 million T cells yielded 95 million to 140 million unique TCR beta sequences and 276 Gb of sequence data. The genetic ancestry cluster associated with self-reported Caucasian donors included approximately 85% of the 398 genotyped donors. In an earlier analysis of 587 of the donors, high-throughput TCR beta sequencing was used to judge whether each TCR beta V gene segment behaved as functional or pseudogenic. To predict cytomegalovirus infection status, the study brought together high-throughput TCR immunosequencing, statistical association of individual TCRs with disease status, and machine learning. Approximately 310 gigabases of sequencing data and tens of millions of unique TCR sequences were included in an early release covering under 650 HLA-typed donors. In the later analysis, no new phenotypic data were used to find candidate immune exposures; instead, reliance was placed on TCR beta sequences and their occurrence across donors. Donor age, sex, ethnicity and CMV serostatus were collected together with the repertoire data. A later analysis re-examined previously published TCR beta repertoires from 610 or so donors and added high-resolution HLA genotyping to investigate patterns of TCR occurrence. Typing coverage differed by locus: A, B, C, DRB1 and DQB1 were typed in roughly 629-640 donors, DQA1 in 500 to 550, DPA1 in over 600, and DPB1 in approximately 450. The study aimed to test whether signatures of past pathogen exposure could be identified by cataloging public T cell receptors. Among some 400 genotyped donors of the cohort, an average of roughly 240,000 unique TCR beta nucleotide sequences were sequenced per donor, about a sixth of them non-productive. The T cell repertoires of 666 subjects were profiled by immunosequencing and related to cytomegalovirus serostatus. In addition to the first cohort of several hundred subjects, a separate validation cohort of 130 or so different subjects was used. HLA typing included class I and class II loci at four-digit resolution. Because of strong linkage in the cohort, roughly five DR-DQ haplotypes were treated as single units for association and clustering. Every repertoire in the discovery cohort had been generated on one and the same sequencing platform. A later genetic analysis used genome-wide SNP genotypes for 398 of the 666 donors, treating that subset as a discovery cohort.

The cohort comprised around 700 healthy bone marrow donors. Cohort members were all nominally healthy when sampled, although unrecorded immune exposures were likely present. The donor tested CMV seropositive and was one of the 289 seropositive cohort members. A peripheral blood sample was provided by each donor, and peripheral blood mononuclear cells were used for TCR beta sequencing. Genomic DNA extraction from the blood cell samples was performed with the Qiagen DNeasy Blood Extraction Kit. The method was the immunoSEQ multiplex PCR assay. A mixture of 60 forward primers for TCR Vbeta segments and 13 reverse primers for TCR Jbeta segments was used in the multiplex PCR. Amplification of the CDR3 region of rearranged TCR beta genes was performed with a multiplex PCR assay on genomic DNA. Amplified TCR beta libraries were sequenced as 87-base-pair reads on the Illumina HiSeq System. The study's own analysis went as follows. In a later analysis, some 80 million unique TCR beta chains were counted across the 500 to 850 repertoires, and approximately 11 million of these chains were shared by at least two donors. Raw reads were error-corrected and collapsed into unique sequences by a nearest-neighbor algorithm in which closely related sequences were merged to remove PCR and sequencing errors. V, D and J gene segments were assigned by aligning CDR3 sequences to IMGT reference sequences. For a sequence to be retained, a match of at least six nucleotides to both a V gene segment and a J gene segment was required. Rearrangements were called productive when the CDR3 lacked stop codons and stayed in frame with V and J; all others were non-productive. CDR3 was defined by IMGT convention, running from the second conserved V-encoded cysteine to the conserved J-encoded phenylalanine. The earlier analysis of 550 to 650 of the donors excluded any sequence lacking an unambiguous match to a single V gene segment. An earlier analysis of 550 to 650 of the donors classified V segments as functional when productive rearrangements were above 56.7% and as segregating when the standard deviation between donors was above 5%. A statistical classification framework was built to diagnose cytomegalovirus status from the catalog of TCR beta chain sequences. In a later analysis, TCR nucleotide sequences were compared against IMGT/GENE-DB human TR gene sequences so that V and J genes could be assigned. A later analysis assigned CDR3 sequences and most-parsimonious VDJ recombination scenarios with the TCRdist pipeline. A later analysis defined each TCR beta chain by its CDR3 amino acid sequence plus V-gene family, and excluded reads lacking a unique V-gene family. In a later analysis, approximately 590 highly shared, low-generation-probability nucleotide sequences were removed to address suspected cross-contamination and a sequencing artifact. A later analysis calculated a clonal expansion index for each public chain from normalized within-repertoire ranks of inferred template counts. Generation probabilities in a later analysis came from a VDJ recombination model fitted to out-of-frame rearrangements, and those results were checked against IGoR. Hypergeometric tests were used in a later analysis to score TCR-TCR, TCR-HLA and TCR-CMV co-occurrence, with a repertoire-size bias correction applied to the TCR pairs. A later analysis estimated false discovery rates by permuting HLA or CMV assignments 20 times. In a later analysis, co-occurring TCRs were grouped using DBSCAN, with TCRdist sequence similarity added in when clustering inside HLA-allele-positive subsets. Repertoires with fewer than 30,000 or more than 120,000 public chains, plus five repertoires with anomalous nucleotide sharing, were excluded from co-occurrence clustering. The table was pulled from immuneACCESS by TCRdb, which kept in-frame rearrangements only. Such tables lose some clones; where checked, under half of the loss comes from unresolved V genes, and the rest has no known cause. The V and J calls and clone size are taken from that table; D and trimming were inferred from the DNA. The sample data list 99,000 or so clones, and roughly 13% of these were observed just once. The top ten constitute 16% of the sample.

General conclusions and limits of the study: When HLA alleles, especially DR and DQ, strongly co-occurred, TCR associations were difficult to assign to individual alleles. Broadly in line with IMGT annotations, most TCR beta V segments showed up in productive rearrangements about 87% or about 30% of the time in an earlier analysis of several hundred of the donors. Correlated functional status among segregating V segments might be attributable to linkage disequilibrium, but an unknown experimental factor could not be ruled out. In vitro tests confirmed that a few of the cytomegalovirus-associated TCR beta chains recognize cytomegalovirus antigens. In a later genetic analysis, fewer N-insertions in productive TCRs were reported among donors in an Asian-associated ancestry cluster than the roughly 700-donor mean. According to a later analysis, TCR association rates differed among HLA loci, with DRB1 alleles showing the most associated TCRs and HLA-C alleles showing the fewest. A further reported finding was that TCR beta sequences accurately predicted the HLA-A and HLA-B alleles for most subjects in the first cohort. In the study, about 150 TCR beta chains were listed as associated with cytomegalovirus. Most TCR sequences were observed very rarely across donors, whereas some public TCRs were present in many individuals. It was suggested by the authors that the approach could potentially be generalized to other disease states and immunological phenotypes. A later analysis found that most CMV-associated TCR beta chains appeared HLA-restricted, with HLA associations seemingly driven largely by CMV exposure. A later genetic analysis associated a missense DCLRE1C variant with V-gene and J-gene trimming of TCR beta chains, and an independent cohort replicated the association. Several of the top co-occurrence clusters appeared to be linked to parvovirus B19, influenza, CMV and Epstein-Barr virus, according to a later analysis. Immune exposure information for the cohort was limited to CMV serostatus. Because counts were too low, some 16 rarely observed V segments, including chromosome 9 orphons, were excluded from the earlier analysis of 587 of the donors. Some IMGT-functional V segments, including TRBV6-2 and TRBV6-3, could not be told apart with the 87-base-pair reads, so those segments were excluded. Only TCR beta chains were sequenced in this cohort, and the absence of alpha or paired-chain data limited detectable features. In a later analysis, HLA-associated TCR beta chains were found to be more clonally expanded and to have lower generation probabilities than equally common non-associated chains. A cluster of highly shared sequence variants was judged likely to represent a technical artifact of the sequencing pipeline. Because HLA typing was unavailable for some donors at each locus, only the typed subset was used in association tests. A later analysis associated about 17,000 TCR beta sequences with specific HLA alleles at a false discovery rate of 0.05. The classifier was reported to diagnose cytomegalovirus status with high specificity and sensitivity in both the original cohort and the validation cohort. Roughly uniform sequencing depth across donors was assumed in presence/absence analyses, although this assumption may not hold.

Worth noting for this clone: What antigen it recognizes has not been identified. No qualities accompany the bases; no much larger clone lies one base away.

Trimmed from V: 2 bases; trimmed from J: 1 base; junction bases lacking a gene match: 4. Measured from the cysteine to the phenylalanine, the CDR3 is 16 residues long. Only CDR3 DNA remains: 48 bases, in frame from the first base. According to the germline V gene, CDR1 reads SGHTS and CDR2 reads YDEGEE. Sample: PBMCs. This TCR derives from a middle-aged man in good health and CMV-seropositive. The sequence links TRBV5-8 to TRBJ2-2, with TRBD1 identical over 8 junction bases. The sequenced DNA is TGTGCCAGCAGCTTTCCGGGACAGGTGAACACCGGGGAGCTGTTTTTT. Translated, this is CASSFPGQVNTGELFF.